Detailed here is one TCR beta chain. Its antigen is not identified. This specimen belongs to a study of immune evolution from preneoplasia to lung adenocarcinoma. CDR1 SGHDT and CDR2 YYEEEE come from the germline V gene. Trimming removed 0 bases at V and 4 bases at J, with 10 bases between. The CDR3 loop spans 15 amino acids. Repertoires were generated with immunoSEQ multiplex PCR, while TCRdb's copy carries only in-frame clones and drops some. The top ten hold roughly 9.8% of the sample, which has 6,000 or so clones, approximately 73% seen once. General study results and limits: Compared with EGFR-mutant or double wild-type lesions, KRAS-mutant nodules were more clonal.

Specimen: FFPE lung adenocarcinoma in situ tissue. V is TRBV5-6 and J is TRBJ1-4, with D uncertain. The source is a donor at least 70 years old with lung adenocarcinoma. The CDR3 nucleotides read TGTGCCAGCAGCTTGGGTCTTCCTTATAATGAAAAACTGTTTTTT. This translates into CASSLGLPYNEKLFF. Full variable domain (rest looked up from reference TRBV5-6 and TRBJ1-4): DAGVTQSPTHLIKTRGQQVTLRCSPKSGHDTVSWYQQALGQGPQFIFQYYEEEERQRGNFPDRFSGHQFPNYSSELNVNALLLGDSALYLCASSLGLPYNEKLFFGSGTQLSVL.